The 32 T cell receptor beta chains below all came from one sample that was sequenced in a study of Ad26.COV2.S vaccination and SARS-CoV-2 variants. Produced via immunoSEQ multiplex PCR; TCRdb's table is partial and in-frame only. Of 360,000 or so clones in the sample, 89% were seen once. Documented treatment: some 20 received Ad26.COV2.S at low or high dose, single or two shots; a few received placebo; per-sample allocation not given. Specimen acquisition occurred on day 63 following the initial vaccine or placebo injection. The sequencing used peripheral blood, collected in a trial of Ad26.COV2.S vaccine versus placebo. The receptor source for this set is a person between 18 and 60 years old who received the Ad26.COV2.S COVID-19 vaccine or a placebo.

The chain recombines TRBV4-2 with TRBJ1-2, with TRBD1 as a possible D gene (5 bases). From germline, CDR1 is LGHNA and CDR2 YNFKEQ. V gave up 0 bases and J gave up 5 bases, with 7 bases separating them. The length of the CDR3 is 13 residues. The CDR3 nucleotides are TGTGCCAGCAGCCAAGATAAGGGGTATGGCTACACCTTC. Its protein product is CASSQDKGYGYTF.

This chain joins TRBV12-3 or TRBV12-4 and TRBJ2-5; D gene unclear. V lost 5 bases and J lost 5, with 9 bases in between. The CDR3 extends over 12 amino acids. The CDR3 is CASSTQRETQYF. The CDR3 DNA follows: TGTGCCAGCAGTACCCAGAGGGAGACCCAGTACTTC.

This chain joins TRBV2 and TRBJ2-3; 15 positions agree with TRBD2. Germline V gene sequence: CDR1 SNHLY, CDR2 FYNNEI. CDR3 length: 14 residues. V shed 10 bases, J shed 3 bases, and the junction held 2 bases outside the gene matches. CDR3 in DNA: TGTGCCACCGGACTAGCGGGAGGGACAGATACGCAGTATTTT. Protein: CATGLAGGTDTQYF.

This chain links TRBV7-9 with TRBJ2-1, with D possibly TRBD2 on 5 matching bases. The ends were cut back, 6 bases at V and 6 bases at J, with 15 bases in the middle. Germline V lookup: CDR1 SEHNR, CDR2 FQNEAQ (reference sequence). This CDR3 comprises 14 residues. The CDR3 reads CASRLSRGPNEQFF. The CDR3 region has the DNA TGTGCCAGCAGACTTAGTAGAGGGCCCAATGAGCAGTTCTTC.

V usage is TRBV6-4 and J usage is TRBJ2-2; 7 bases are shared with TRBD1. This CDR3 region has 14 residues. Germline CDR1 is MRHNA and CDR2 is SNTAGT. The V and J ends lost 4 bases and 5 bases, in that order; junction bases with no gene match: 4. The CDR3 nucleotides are TGTGCCAGCAGTGTCGGGACAGATACCGGGGAGCTGTTTTTT. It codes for CASSVGTDTGELFF.

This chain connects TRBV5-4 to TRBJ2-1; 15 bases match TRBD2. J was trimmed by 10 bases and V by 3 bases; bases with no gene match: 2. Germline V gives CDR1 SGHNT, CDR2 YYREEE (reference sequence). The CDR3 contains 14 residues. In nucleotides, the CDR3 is TGTGCCAGCAGCTCGGGACTAGCGGGAGGCGAGCAGTTCTTC. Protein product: CASSSGLAGGEQFF.

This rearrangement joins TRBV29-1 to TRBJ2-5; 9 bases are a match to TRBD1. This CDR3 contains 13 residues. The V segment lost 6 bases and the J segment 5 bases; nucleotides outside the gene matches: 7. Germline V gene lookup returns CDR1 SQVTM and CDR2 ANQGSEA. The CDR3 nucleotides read TGCAGCGTGGGACAGGGTTGGTCCGAGACCCAGTACTTC. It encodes CSVGQGWSETQYF.

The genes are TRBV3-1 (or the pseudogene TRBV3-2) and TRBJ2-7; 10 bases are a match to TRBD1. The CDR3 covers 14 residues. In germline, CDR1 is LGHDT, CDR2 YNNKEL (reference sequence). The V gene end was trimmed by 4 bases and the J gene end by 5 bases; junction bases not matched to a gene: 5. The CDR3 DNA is TGTGCCAGCAGCCGAACCGGGACAGGGGACGAGCAGTACTTC. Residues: CASSRTGTGDEQYF.

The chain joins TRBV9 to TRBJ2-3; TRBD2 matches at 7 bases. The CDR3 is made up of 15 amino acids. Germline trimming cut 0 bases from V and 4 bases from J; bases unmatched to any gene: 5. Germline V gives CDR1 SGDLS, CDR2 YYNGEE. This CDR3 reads CASSVAAGIADTQYF. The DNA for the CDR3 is TGTGCCAGCAGCGTAGCAGCGGGAATAGCAGATACGCAGTATTTT. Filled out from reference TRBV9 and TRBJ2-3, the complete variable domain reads DSGVTQTPKHLITATGQRVTLRCSPRSGDLSVYWYQQSLDQGLQFLIQYYNGEERAKGNILERFSAQQFPDLHSELNLSSLELGDSALYFCASSVAAGIADTQYFGPGTRLTVL.

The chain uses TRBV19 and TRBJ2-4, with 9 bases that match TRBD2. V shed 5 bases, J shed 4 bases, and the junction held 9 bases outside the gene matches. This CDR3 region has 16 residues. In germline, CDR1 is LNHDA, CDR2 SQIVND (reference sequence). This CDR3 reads CASSLSGSGTKNIQYF. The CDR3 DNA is TGTGCCAGTAGTCTTAGCGGGAGTGGGACTAAAAACATTCAGTACTTC.

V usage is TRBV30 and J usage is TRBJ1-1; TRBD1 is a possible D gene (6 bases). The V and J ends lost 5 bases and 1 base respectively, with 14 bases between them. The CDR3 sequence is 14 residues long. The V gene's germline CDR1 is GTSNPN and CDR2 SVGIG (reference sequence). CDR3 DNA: TGTGCCTGGGGATACTTGACAGGGAACACTGAAGCTTTCTTT. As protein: CAWGYLTGNTEAFF.

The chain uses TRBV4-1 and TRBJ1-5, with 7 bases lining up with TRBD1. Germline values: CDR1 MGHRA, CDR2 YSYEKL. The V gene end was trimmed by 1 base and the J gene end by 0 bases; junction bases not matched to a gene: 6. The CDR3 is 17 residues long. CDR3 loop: CASSQGRTGVSNQPQHF. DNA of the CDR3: TGCGCCAGCAGCCAAGGTAGAACAGGGGTTAGCAATCAGCCCCAGCATTTT.

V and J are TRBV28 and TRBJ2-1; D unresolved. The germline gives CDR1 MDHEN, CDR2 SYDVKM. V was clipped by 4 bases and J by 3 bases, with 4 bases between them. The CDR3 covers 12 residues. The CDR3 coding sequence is TGTGCCAGCAGTTACATCTACAATGAGCAGTTCTTC. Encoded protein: CASSYIYNEQFF.

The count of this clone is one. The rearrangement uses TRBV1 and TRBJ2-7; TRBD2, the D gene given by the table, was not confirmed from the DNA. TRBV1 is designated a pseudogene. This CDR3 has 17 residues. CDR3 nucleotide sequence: TGCACCAGCAGCCAACAGCCCTGGGCGGGAGGGTACTACGAGCAGTACTTC. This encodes CTSSQQPWAGGYYEQYF.

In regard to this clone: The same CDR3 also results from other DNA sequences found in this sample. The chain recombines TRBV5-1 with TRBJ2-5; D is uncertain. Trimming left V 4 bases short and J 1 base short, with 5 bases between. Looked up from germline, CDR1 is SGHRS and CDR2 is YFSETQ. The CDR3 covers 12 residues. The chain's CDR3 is CASSGSQETQYF. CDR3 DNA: TGCGCCAGCAGCGGGTCCCAAGAGACCCAGTACTTC.

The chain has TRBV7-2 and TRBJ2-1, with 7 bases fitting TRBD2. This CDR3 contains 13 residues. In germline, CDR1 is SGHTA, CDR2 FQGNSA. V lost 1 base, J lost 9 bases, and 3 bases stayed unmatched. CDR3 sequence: CASSLGPSGEQFF. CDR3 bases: TGTGCCAGCAGCTTAGGTCCTAGCGGTGAGCAGTTCTTC.

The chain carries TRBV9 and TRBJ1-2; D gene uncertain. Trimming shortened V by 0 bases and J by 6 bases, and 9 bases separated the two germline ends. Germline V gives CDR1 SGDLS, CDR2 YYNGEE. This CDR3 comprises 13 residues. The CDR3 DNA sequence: TGTGCCAGCAGCGTAGAGGAACTAGATGGCTACACCTTC. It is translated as CASSVEELDGYTF.

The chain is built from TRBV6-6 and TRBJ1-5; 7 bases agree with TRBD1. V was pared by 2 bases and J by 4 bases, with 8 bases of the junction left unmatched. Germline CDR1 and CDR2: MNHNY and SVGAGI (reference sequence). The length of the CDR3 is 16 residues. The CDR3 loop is CASSYGRDRANQPQHF. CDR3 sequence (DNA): TGTGCCAGCAGTTACGGTAGGGACAGAGCGAATCAGCCCCAGCATTTT.

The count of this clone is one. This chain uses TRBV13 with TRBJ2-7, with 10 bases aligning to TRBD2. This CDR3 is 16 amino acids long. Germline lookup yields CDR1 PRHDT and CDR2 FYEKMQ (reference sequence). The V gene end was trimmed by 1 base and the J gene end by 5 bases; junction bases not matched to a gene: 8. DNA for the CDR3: TGTGCCAGCAGCTTAGTCCCCGGGACTAGCGAGGACGAGCAGTACTTC. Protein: CASSLVPGTSEDEQYF.

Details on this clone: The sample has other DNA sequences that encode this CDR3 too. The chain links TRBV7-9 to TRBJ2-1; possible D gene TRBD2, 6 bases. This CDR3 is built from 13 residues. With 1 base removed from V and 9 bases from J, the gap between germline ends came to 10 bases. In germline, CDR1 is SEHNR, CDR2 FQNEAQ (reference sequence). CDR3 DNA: TGTGCCAGCAGCTTAGTTATCGGGGGTGAGCAGTTCTTC. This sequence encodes CASSLVIGGEQFF.

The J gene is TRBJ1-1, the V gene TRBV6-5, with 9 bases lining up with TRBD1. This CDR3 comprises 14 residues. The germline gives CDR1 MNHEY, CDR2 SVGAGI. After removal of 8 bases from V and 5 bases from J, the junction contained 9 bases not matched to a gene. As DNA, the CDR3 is TGTGCCAGCGGACCACAGGGGGCTAATACTGAAGCTTTCTTT. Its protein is CASGPQGANTEAFF.

Here the CDR3 reads CASSLARTDIAYEQYF. The DNA of the CDR3 is TGTGCCAGCAGCTTGGCCCGGACAGATATAGCCTACGAGCAGTACTTC. The gene calls are TRBV5-5 and TRBJ2-7, with D maybe TRBD1 (6 bases). V lost 0 bases and J lost 2, with 15 bases in between. The CDR3 totals 16 residues. Germline V CDR1 and CDR2: SGHKS, YYEKEE (reference sequence).

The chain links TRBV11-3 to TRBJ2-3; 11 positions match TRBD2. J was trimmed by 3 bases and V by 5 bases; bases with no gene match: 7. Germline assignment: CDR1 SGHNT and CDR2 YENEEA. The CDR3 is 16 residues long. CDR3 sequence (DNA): TGTGCCAGCAGCGGTCGACTAGCGGGGACGACAGATACGCAGTATTTT. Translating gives CASSGRLAGTTDTQYF.

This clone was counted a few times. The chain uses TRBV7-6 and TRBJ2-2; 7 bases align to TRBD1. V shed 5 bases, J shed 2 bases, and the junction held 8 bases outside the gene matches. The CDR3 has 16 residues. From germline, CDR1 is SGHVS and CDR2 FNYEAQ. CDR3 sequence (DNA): TGTGCCAGCAGCCGAGCAGGGACAGCCAACACCGGGGAGCTGTTTTTT. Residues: CASSRAGTANTGELFF.

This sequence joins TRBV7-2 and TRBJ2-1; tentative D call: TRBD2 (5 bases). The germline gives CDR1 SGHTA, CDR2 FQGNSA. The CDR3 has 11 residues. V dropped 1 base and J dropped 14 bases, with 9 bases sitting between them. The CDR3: CASSLGPEEFF. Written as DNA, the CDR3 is TGTGCCAGCAGCTTAGGGCCGGAGGAGTTCTTC. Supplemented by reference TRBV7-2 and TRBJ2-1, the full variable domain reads GAGVSQSPSNKVTEKGKDVELRCDPISGHTALYWYRQSLGQGLEFLIYFQGNSAPDKSGLPSDRFSAERTGGSVSTLTIQRTQQEDSAVYLCASSLGPEEFFGPGTRLTVL.

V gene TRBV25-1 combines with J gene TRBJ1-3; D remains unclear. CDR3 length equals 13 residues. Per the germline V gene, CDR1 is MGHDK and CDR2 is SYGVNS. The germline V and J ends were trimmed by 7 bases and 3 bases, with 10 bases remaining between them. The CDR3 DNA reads TGTGCCAGCACTCCTGGAGATGGAAACACCATATATTTT. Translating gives CASTPGDGNTIYF. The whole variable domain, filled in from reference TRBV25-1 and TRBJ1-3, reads EADIYQTPRYLVIGTGKKITLECSQTMGHDKMYWYQQDPGMELHLIHYSYGVNSTEKGDLSSESTVSRIRTEHFPLTLESARPSHTSQYLCASTPGDGNTIYFGEGSWLTVV.

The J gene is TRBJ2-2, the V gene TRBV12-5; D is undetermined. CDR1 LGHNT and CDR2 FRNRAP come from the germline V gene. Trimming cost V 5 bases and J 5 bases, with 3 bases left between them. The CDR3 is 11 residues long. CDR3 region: CASGLTGELFF. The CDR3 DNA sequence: TGTGCTAGTGGTCTAACCGGGGAGCTGTTTTTT.

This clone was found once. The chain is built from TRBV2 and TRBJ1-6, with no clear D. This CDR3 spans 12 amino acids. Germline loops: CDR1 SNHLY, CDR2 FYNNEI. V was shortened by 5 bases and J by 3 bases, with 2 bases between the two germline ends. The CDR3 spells CASSFYNSPLHF. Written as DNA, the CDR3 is TGTGCCAGCAGTTTCTATAATTCACCCCTCCACTTT.

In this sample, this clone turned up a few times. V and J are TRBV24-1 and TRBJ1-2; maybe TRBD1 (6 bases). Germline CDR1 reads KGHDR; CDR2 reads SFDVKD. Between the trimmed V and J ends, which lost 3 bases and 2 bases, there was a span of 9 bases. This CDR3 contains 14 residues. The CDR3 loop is CATSDTGQNYGYTF. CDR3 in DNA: TGTGCCACCAGTGATACGGGACAAAACTATGGCTACACCTTC.

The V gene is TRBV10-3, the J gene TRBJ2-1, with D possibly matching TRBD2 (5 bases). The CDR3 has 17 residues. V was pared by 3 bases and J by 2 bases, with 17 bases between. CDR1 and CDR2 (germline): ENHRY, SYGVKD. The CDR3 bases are TGTGCCATCAGTGATCGGGCCTCGCGGGCGGCCTACAATGAGCAGTTCTTC. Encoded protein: CAISDRASRAAYNEQFF.

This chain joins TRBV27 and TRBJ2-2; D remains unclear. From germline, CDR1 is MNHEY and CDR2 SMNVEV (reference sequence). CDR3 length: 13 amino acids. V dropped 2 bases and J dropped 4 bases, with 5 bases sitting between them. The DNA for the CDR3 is TGTGCCAGCAGTTTAGACTCCACCGGGGAGCTGTTTTTT. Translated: CASSLDSTGELFF.

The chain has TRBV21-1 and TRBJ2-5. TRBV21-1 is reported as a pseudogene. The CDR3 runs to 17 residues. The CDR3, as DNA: TGTGCCAGCAGCCCTAGGGGGGCGCCCTGCCGGAAAGAGACCCAGTACTTC. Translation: CASSPRGAPCRKETQYF.